What follows are 20 T cell receptor beta chains derived from one specimen sequenced in a study of T cell responses to AZD1222 COVID-19 vaccine (dated by TCRdb to about 2021). Libraries were made using the immunoSEQ multiplex PCR assay. The source is immuneACCESS, and TCRdb retained only in-frame sequences with V and J called. Part of the clones is not carried over; for the studies checked, unresolved V genes explain less than half of this, and the remainder is unexplained. Here the sample has approximately 130,000 clones; roughly 93% occur a single time. Around 3.1% of the sample rests with the top ten. The intended sense of this specimen's time point label: baseline before first vaccination. This specimen was peripheral blood, taken on day 0 of AZD1222 vaccination. These receptors were taken from an adult in good health.

This chain uses TRBV6-5 with TRBJ1-1; D remains unclear. V lost 7 bases and J lost 5, with 20 bases in between. This CDR3 contains 15 residues. Germline V CDR1 and CDR2: MNHEY, SVGAGI. The DNA of the CDR3 is TGTGCCAGCACCAAGGGAATGGGCGGAGGAACTGAAGCTTTCTTT. It is translated as CASTKGMGGGTEAFF.

The rearrangement uses TRBV4-1 and TRBJ1-1; D may be TRBD1 (6 bases). Germline V gene sequence: CDR1 MGHRA, CDR2 YSYEKL. Trimming pared 4 bases from V and 5 bases from J, leaving 17 bases between. This CDR3 region has 15 residues. The CDR3 spells CASSPTDRSGTEAFF. The CDR3 DNA reads TGCGCCAGCAGCCCGACCGACAGGAGTGGAACTGAAGCTTTCTTT.

The V gene is TRBV9, the J gene TRBJ1-2; D is unresolved. The germline V and J ends were trimmed by 0 bases and 2 bases, with 8 bases remaining between them. The CDR3 has 14 amino acids. Germline CDR1 SGDLS, CDR2 YYNGEE. The chain's CDR3 is CASSVAIGNYGYTF. In nucleotides, the CDR3 is TGTGCCAGCAGCGTAGCGATAGGAAACTATGGCTACACCTTC.

The chain joins TRBV6-5 to TRBJ2-3; the D is unclear. From germline, CDR1 is MNHEY and CDR2 SVGAGI. CDR3 length equals 16 residues. Trimming stripped 0 bases from V and 1 base from J, with 11 bases between. CDR3 nucleotides: TGTGCCAGCAGTTACTCGGCCCCTCCCCGCACAGATACGCAGTATTTT. Its translation is CASSYSAPPRTDTQYF.

This chain connects TRBV27 to TRBJ1-2; unclear D gene. Deletions cut 6 bases from V and 2 bases from J, with 10 bases between. CDR1 and CDR2 (germline): MNHEY, SMNVEV (reference sequence). The CDR3 spans 13 residues. In DNA form, the CDR3 reads TGTGCCAGCAGGCGGTCGGTGAACTATGGCTACACCTTC. Residues: CASRRSVNYGYTF.

The chain is built from TRBV27 and TRBJ2-7; 9 positions match TRBD2. Germline V lookup: CDR1 MNHEY, CDR2 SMNVEV (reference sequence). The CDR3 contains 16 residues. V lost 4 bases and J lost 0; bases outside the gene matches: 7. CDR3: CASSYSGRQSSYEQYF. CDR3 DNA sequence: TGTGCCAGCAGTTACAGCGGGAGGCAGAGCTCCTACGAGCAGTACTTC.

The V gene is TRBV25-1, the J gene TRBJ1-2; unclear D gene. V gave up 3 bases and J gave up 8 bases, with 16 bases separating them. CDR3 length: 14 residues. CDR1 and CDR2 (germline): MGHDK, SYGVNS. CDR3 sequence: CASSDMIEIRGYTF. DNA for the CDR3: TGTGCCAGCAGTGATATGATCGAGATCAGGGGCTACACCTTC.

This clone was seen only a few times. The rearrangement links TRBV5-1 to TRBJ2-2, with 7 bases aligning to TRBD1. The CDR3 extends over 15 amino acids. The germline gives CDR1 SGHRS, CDR2 YFSETQ. Trimming at V came to 4 bases and at J to 6 bases, leaving 9 bases not matched to a gene. The CDR3 protein is CASSPRDRVPGELFF. The CDR3 coding sequence is TGCGCCAGCAGCCCCCGGGACAGAGTCCCCGGGGAGCTGTTTTTT.

The chain uses TRBV19 and TRBJ1-1; no firm D call. The CDR3 loop spans 13 amino acids. Germline V gene data show CDR1 as LNHDA and CDR2 as SQIVND (reference sequence). V was cut by 5 bases and J by 1 base, with 8 bases left in between. The CDR3 here is CASSSTRNTEAFF. The DNA for the CDR3 is TGTGCCAGTAGTTCGACACGGAACACTGAAGCTTTCTTT.

The rearrangement links TRBV6-1 to TRBJ2-1; D possibly corresponds to TRBD2 (5 bases). CDR1 and CDR2 from the germline V gene are MNHNS and SASEGT. The ends were cut back, 3 bases at V and 0 bases at J, with 9 bases in the middle. The CDR3 contains 15 residues. The CDR3 here is CASSEYGDSYNEQFF. The CDR3 bases are TGTGCCAGCAGTGAGTACGGGGACTCCTACAATGAGCAGTTCTTC.

The chain combines TRBV28 with TRBJ2-1, with D possibly matching TRBD2 (5 bases). V lost 5 bases and J 7 bases, leaving 12 bases between the germline ends. Germline CDR1 and CDR2: MDHEN and SYDVKM. The CDR3 spans 13 residues. CDR3 in DNA: TGTGCCAGCAGTCTCCCATGGGAGAATGAGCAGTTCTTC. As protein: CASSLPWENEQFF.

The gene calls are TRBV4-3 and TRBJ2-7, with a tentative D call TRBD2 (6 bases). This CDR3 spans 15 amino acids. V lost 3 bases to trimming and J lost 0 bases, with 12 bases between them. CDR1 and CDR2 from the germline V gene are LGHNA and YSLEER. CDR3 loop: CASSQSGFSSYEQYF. The DNA of the CDR3 is TGCGCCAGCAGCCAGAGCGGGTTCAGCTCCTACGAGCAGTACTTC.

This clone appeared a single time. The chain recombines TRBV9 with TRBJ2-7, with a possible D match to TRBD2 (5 bases). The CDR3 covers 16 residues. Germline V gene lookup returns CDR1 SGDLS and CDR2 YYNGEE. V lost 0 bases to trimming and J lost 3 bases, with 16 bases between them. The CDR3 is CASSVEWRAPYYEQYF. The DNA for the CDR3 is TGTGCCAGCAGCGTAGAGTGGCGGGCGCCATACTACGAGCAGTACTTC. The whole variable domain, remainder taken from reference TRBV9 and TRBJ2-7, is DSGVTQTPKHLITATGQRVTLRCSPRSGDLSVYWYQQSLDQGLQFLIQYYNGEERAKGNILERFSAQQFPDLHSELNLSSLELGDSALYFCASSVEWRAPYYEQYFGPGTRLTVT.

The chain combines TRBV10-2 with TRBJ1-4, with TRBD1 as a possible D gene (5 bases). The germline V gene has CDR1 WSHSY and CDR2 SAAADI. The CDR3 is 13 residues long. V lost 6 bases and J lost 8, with 13 bases in between. CDR3 loop: CASSSVRDEKLFF. DNA of the CDR3: TGCGCCAGCAGCTCGGTCAGGGACGAAAAACTGTTTTTT.

CDR3 loop: CASSLAAQTGPNYGYTF. DNA of the CDR3: TGCGCCAGCAGCTTGGCGGCCCAGACAGGACCAAACTATGGCTACACCTTC. The chain links TRBV5-1 to TRBJ1-2; tentatively, D is TRBD1 (6 bases). CDR3 length: 17 amino acids. V lost 0 bases and J lost 2, with 17 bases in between. CDR1 is SGHRS, CDR2 YFSETQ, per germline.

The CDR3 reads CASSLIPSGDPTVRTDTQYF. CDR3 nucleotides: TGTGCCAGCAGCTTAATCCCTAGCGGGGACCCGACTGTTCGCACAGATACGCAGTATTTT. The chain uses TRBV7-6 and TRBJ2-3; 9 nucleotides agree with TRBD2. Germline V gene data show CDR1 as SGHVS and CDR2 as FNYEAQ. The trim removed 2 bases at V and 1 base at J, leaving 16 bases unmatched. The CDR3 sequence is 20 residues long.

The chain links TRBV4-3 to TRBJ2-1; 8 bases are a match to TRBD2. The J segment lost 8 bases and the V segment lost 0 bases, leaving 6 bases of the junction unmatched. CDR1 and CDR2 from the germline V gene are LGHNA and YSLEER. The CDR3 totals 15 residues. The CDR3 DNA is TGCGCCAGCAGCCAAGAGGTGTGGACTAGCCATGAGCAGTTCTTC. Translation gives CASSQEVWTSHEQFF.

This chain joins TRBV19 and TRBJ1-5, with D maybe TRBD1 (6 bases). The germline V and J ends were trimmed by 6 bases and 1 base, with 13 bases remaining between them. This CDR3 is built from 15 residues. CDR1 is LNHDA, CDR2 SQIVND, per germline (reference sequence). For the CDR3, the DNA is TGTGCCAGTAGCATCCGGGGGGCGAGCAATCAGCCCCAGCATTTT. Amino acids: CASSIRGASNQPQHF.

The genes are TRBV6-2 or TRBV6-3 and TRBJ1-5, with 7 bases matching TRBD1. This CDR3 is built from 14 residues. The germline V gene has CDR1 MNHEY and CDR2 SVGEGT. V lost 4 bases to trimming and J lost 3 bases; unmatched junction nucleotides: 3. CDR3 sequence reads: CASSSQGVNQPQHF. The CDR3 DNA reads as TGTGCCAGCAGTTCTCAGGGGGTCAATCAGCCCCAGCATTTT.

The chain uses TRBV3-1 (or the pseudogene TRBV3-2) and TRBJ2-2, with D perhaps TRBD1 or TRBD2 (5 bases each). The CDR3 is 16 residues long. Looked up from germline, CDR1 is LGHDT and CDR2 is YNNKEL (reference sequence). V was clipped by 0 bases and J by 5 bases, with 13 bases between them. The CDR3 DNA reads as TGTGCCAGCAGCCAAGATGGAGGCTGGGGGACCGGGGAGCTGTTTTTT. It encodes CASSQDGGWGTGELFF.